The next 2 T cell receptor beta chains were all read from a single sample in a study of vaccination effects on CD4 cells after COVID-19. Scientists isolated CD4+ T cells after an approximately 10-day culture period ended. Assay used: immunoSEQ multiplex PCR; TCRdb lists only in-frame clones, some missing. The profile covers tens of thousands of clones, with about 72% appearing a single time and roughly a quarter taken by the ten largest. Their recognized antigens are unknown. The material sequenced was CD4+ T cells from PBMCs cultured without peptide, taken before COVID-19 vaccination. The origin of the receptors is a human donor who had a prior SARS-CoV-2 infection.

The gene calls are TRBV4-3 and TRBJ2-7, with D perhaps matching TRBD1 (5 bases). The germline CDR1 and CDR2 sequences are LGHNA and YSLEER. CDR3 size: 12 residues. V dropped 9 bases and J dropped 3 bases, with 12 bases sitting between them. The CDR3, as DNA: TGCGCCAGAGATAATGACAGCTACGAGCAGTACTTC. Translation: CARDNDSYEQYF.

This clone came up a few times. The genes are TRBV7-9 and TRBJ2-1, with TRBD1 matching over 10 bases. The length of the CDR3 is 12 residues. The V segment lost 7 bases and the J segment 8 bases; nucleotides outside the gene matches: 2. Germline values: CDR1 SEHNR, CDR2 FQNEAQ (reference sequence). The CDR3 DNA follows: TGTGCCAGCACCGGACAGGGGGATGAGCAGTTCTTC. Amino acid sequence: CASTGQGDEQFF.